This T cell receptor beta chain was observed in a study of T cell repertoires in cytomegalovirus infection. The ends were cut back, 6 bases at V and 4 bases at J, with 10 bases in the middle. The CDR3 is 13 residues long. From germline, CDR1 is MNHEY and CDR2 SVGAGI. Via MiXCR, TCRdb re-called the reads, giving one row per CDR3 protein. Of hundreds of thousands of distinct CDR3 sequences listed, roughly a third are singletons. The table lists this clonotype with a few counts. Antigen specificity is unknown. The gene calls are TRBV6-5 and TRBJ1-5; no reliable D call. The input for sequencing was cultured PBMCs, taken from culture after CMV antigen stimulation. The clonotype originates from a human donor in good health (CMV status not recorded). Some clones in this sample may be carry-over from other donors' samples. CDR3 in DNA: TGTGCCAGCAGAATGGACGGAAATCAGCCCCAGCATTTT. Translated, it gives CASRMDGNQPQHF.